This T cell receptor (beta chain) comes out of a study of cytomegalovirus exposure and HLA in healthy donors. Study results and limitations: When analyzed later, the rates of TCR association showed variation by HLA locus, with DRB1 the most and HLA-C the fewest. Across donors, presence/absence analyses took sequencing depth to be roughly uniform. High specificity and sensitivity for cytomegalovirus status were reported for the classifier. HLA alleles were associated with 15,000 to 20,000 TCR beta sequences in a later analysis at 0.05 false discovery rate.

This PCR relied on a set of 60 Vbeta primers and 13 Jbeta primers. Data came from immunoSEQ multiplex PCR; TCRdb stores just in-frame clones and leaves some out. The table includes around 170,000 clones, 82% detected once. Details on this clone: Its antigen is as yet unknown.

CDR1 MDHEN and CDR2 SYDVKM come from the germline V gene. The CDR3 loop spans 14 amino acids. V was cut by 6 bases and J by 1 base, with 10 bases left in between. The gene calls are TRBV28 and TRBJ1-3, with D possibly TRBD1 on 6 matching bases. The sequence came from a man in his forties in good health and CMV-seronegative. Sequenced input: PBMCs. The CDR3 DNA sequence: TGTGCCAGCAGGGCAGGGGTTTCTGGAAACACCATATATTTT. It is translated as CASRAGVSGNTIYF. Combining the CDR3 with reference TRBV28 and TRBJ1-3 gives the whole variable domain DVKVTQSSRYLVKRTGEKVFLECVQDMDHENMFWYRQDPGLGLRLIYFSYDVKMKEKGDIPEGYSVSREKKERFSLILESASTNQTSMYLCASRAGVSGNTIYFGEGSWLTVV.